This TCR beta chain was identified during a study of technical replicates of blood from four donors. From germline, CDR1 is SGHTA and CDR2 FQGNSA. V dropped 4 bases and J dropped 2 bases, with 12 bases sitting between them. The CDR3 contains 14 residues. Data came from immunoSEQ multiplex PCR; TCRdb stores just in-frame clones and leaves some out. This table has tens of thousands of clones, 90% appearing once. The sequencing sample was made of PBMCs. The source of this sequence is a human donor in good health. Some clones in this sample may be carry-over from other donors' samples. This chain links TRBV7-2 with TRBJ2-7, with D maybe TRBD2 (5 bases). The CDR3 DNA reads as TGTGCCAGCAGCTCAAGAGGGTCCGCCTACGAGCAGTACTTC. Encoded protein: CASSSRGSAYEQYF.